A selection of T cell receptor beta chains follows, all from one sample in a study of cytomegalovirus exposure and HLA in healthy donors. Clones were read by immunoSEQ multiplex PCR, and TCRdb kept only the in-frame ones, dropping some. The sample consists of hundreds of thousands of clones, roughly 90% of them appearing once. Source material: PBMCs. Receptors originate from a woman between 18 and 29 years old in good health and CMV-seronegative. Each CDR3 is given with its conserved first and last residue. A D gene is named only where the DNA matches it firmly. Part of the rows lack a size; the others show once, few, many or a class for expanded clones.

abundance,j_gene,d_gene,v_gene,CDR3aa,CDR3nt
-,TRBJ1-2,TRBD1,TRBV30,CAWTLGDRDLRGYTF,TGTGCCTGGACCCTGGGGGACAGGGATCTACGAGGCTACACCTTC
-,TRBJ2-7,TRBD1,TRBV5-6,CASSSIRDSSYEQYF,TGTGCCAGCAGCTCCATCCGGGACAGCTCCTACGAGCAGTACTTC
once,TRBJ1-2,TRBD1,TRBV2,CASREHRGGGYTF,TGTGCCAGCAGGGAACACAGGGGAGGAGGCTACACCTTC
-,TRBJ1-3,TRBD1,TRBV18,CASSPDRGLSGNTIYF,TGTGCCAGCTCACCCGACAGGGGGCTTTCTGGAAACACCATATATTTT
-,TRBJ2-3,TRBD2,TRBV7-9,CASSPTMLAGAHTDTQYF,TGTGCCAGCAGCCCCACGATGCTAGCGGGGGCCCACACAGATACGCAGTATTTT
-,TRBJ1-4,TRBD1,TRBV5-1,CASSLAQGGGNEKLFF,TGCGCCAGCAGCTTGGCCCAGGGGGGTGGTAATGAAAAACTGTTTTTT
-,TRBJ2-7,-,TRBV28,CASSDSPYEQYF,TGTGCCAGCAGCGACTCCCCCTACGAGCAGTACTTC
-,TRBJ2-7,-,TRBV6-1,CASRILSYEQYF,TGTGCCTCCAGGATTCTCTCCTACGAGCAGTACTTC
-,TRBJ2-3,TRBD1,TRBV6-6,CASSPGQGATDTQYF,TGTGCCAGCAGTCCTGGACAGGGGGCCACAGATACGCAGTATTTT
-,TRBJ1-1,-,TRBV18,CASSPTGIMNTEAFF,TGTGCCAGCTCACCAACAGGGATCATGAACACTGAAGCTTTCTTT
-,TRBJ2-5,TRBD2,TRBV5-1,CASSLNSGGGLETQYF,TGCGCCAGCAGCTTAAACAGCGGGGGGGGCCTGGAGACCCAGTACTTC
-,TRBJ1-5,-,TRBV2,CASSRDNNQPQHF,TGTGCCAGCAGCCGGGACAACAATCAGCCCCAGCATTTT
-,TRBJ2-1,-,TRBV5-4,CASSFPGLILSNEQFF,TGTGCCAGCAGCTTCCCGGGACTCATACTTTCTAATGAGCAGTTCTTC
-,TRBJ2-7,-,TRBV19,CASHPRGQLGAYEQYF,TGTGCCAGTCATCCCCGGGGACAATTGGGTGCCTACGAGCAGTACTTC
-,TRBJ1-1,-,TRBV5-1,CASSPYSLNTEAFF,TGCGCCAGCAGCCCCTACAGTTTGAACACTGAAGCTTTCTTT
-,TRBJ2-6,TRBD1,TRBV5-6,CASSHDRAGANVLTF,TGTGCCAGCAGCCATGACAGGGCTGGGGCCAACGTCCTGACTTTC
-,TRBJ1-2,TRBD1,TRBV27,CASSWDREDYGYTF,TGTGCCAGCAGTTGGGACAGGGAGGACTATGGCTACACCTTC
-,TRBJ1-1,TRBD1,TRBV10-3,CAISEVQGVETEAFF,TGTGCCATCAGTGAGGTGCAGGGGGTTGAAACTGAAGCTTTCTTT
-,TRBJ1-1,-,TRBV6-5,CASSRPRGTEAFF,TGTGCCAGCAGCCGTCCCCGGGGGACTGAAGCTTTCTTT
-,TRBJ1-4,-,TRBV14,CASSQDFRWLFF,TGTGCCAGCAGCCAAGATTTCAGGTGGCTGTTTTTT
-,TRBJ2-1,TRBD2,TRBV5-1,CASIFSGGAINEQFF,TGCGCCAGCATTTTTAGCGGGGGGGCGATCAATGAGCAGTTCTTC
-,TRBJ1-4,TRBD1,TRBV11-2,CASSLGSAGGSNEKLFF,TGTGCCAGCAGCTTAGGGTCGGCAGGGGGTTCGAATGAAAAACTGTTTTTT